The T cell receptor (beta chain) under discussion was sequenced for a study of a mutant IDH1 vaccine in newly diagnosed glioma. As for the study in general: There were approximately 60% males and approximately 38% females among treated patients, whose mean age was approximately 38 years.

As for time point: baseline, week 1 (first vaccination visit). This sample's treatment: pre-vaccination baseline after standard-of-care therapy. Study conclusions and caveats: Altogether, approximately 93% of patients exhibited vaccine-induced immune responses.

The CDR3 extends over 13 amino acids. V lost 3 bases to trimming and J lost 8 bases; unmatched junction nucleotides: 7. Germline lookup yields CDR1 SGDLS and CDR2 YYNGEE. Generated by immunoSEQ multiplex PCR, the TCRdb table keeps only in-frame clones and is missing some. The sample contains tens of thousands of clones, roughly four fifths of which appear only once. Worth noting for this clone: The antigen is not known.

This receptor was obtained from a woman between 50 and 59 years old with glioma. The starting material was PBMCs, obtained from a glioma patient treated with radiotherapy, temozolomide or both. V is TRBV9 and J is TRBJ1-2; 7 positions match TRBD1. Here the CDR3 reads CASSDPGGRGYTF. CDR3 coding DNA: TGTGCCAGCAGCGACCCAGGGGGACGGGGCTACACCTTC. Variable domain in full (rest from reference TRBV9 and TRBJ1-2): DSGVTQTPKHLITATGQRVTLRCSPRSGDLSVYWYQQSLDQGLQFLIQYYNGEERAKGNILERFSAQQFPDLHSELNLSSLELGDSALYFCASSDPGGRGYTFGSGTRLTVV.